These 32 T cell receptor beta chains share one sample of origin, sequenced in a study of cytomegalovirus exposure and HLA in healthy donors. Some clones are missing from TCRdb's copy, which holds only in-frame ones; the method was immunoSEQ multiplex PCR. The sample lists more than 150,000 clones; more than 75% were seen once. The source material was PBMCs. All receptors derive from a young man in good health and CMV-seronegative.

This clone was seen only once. The CDR3, as DNA: TGTGCCAGCAGCTTGGGGGGGCAGTCAGATACGCAGTATTTT. Encoded protein: CASSLGGQSDTQYF. V and J are TRBV7-9 and TRBJ2-3; D possibly corresponds to TRBD2 (7 bases). The germline CDR1 and CDR2 sequences are SEHNR and FQNEAQ (reference sequence). This CDR3 is built from 14 residues. Trimming shortened V by 3 bases and J by 4 bases, and 11 bases separated the two germline ends.

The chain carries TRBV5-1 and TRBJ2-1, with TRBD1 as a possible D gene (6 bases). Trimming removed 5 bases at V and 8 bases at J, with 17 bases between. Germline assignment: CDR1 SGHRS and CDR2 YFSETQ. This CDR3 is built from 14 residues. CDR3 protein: CASSTPQGFDEQFF. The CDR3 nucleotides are TGCGCCAGCAGTACTCCCCAGGGGTTCGATGAGCAGTTCTTC.

This CDR3 is CASSAGLAGGDEQFF. DNA for the CDR3: TGTGCCAGCAGCGCCGGACTAGCGGGAGGGGATGAGCAGTTCTTC. The chain is built from TRBV9 and TRBJ2-1, with TRBD2 matching 15 bases. V gave up 3 bases and J gave up 8 bases; unmatched junction bases: 3. Germline CDR1 and CDR2: SGDLS and YYNGEE. There are 15 residues in the CDR3.

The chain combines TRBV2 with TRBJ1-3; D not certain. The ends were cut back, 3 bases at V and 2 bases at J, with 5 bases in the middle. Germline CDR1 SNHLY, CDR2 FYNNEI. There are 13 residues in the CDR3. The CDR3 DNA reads TGTGCCAGCAGTGAGGCTCCTGGAAACACCATATATTTT. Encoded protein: CASSEAPGNTIYF.

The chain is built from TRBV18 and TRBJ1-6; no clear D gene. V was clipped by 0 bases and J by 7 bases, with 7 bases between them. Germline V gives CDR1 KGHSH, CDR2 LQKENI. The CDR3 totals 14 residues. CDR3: CASSPPGSNSPLHF. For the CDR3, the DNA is TGTGCCAGCTCACCACCGGGCAGCAATTCACCCCTCCACTTT.

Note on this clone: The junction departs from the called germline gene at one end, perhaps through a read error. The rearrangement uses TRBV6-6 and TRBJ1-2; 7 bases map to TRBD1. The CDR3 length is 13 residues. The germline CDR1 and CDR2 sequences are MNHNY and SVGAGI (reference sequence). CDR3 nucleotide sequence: TGTGCCAGCAGTACGGGACAGCTTGGGTCTACGGGCTTC. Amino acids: CASSTGQLGSTGF.

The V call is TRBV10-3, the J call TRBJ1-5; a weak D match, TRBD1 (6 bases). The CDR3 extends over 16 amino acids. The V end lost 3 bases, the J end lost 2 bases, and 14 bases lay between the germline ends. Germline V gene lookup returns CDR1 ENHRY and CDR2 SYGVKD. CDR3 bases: TGTGCCATCAGTGAATGGGGGGGCAGGGGCAATCAGCCCCAGCATTTT. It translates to CAISEWGGRGNQPQHF.

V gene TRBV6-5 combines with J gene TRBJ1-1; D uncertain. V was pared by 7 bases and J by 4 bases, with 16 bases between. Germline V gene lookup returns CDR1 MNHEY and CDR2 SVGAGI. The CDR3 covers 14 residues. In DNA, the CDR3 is TGTGCCAGCACCCGAGGACTTGATGGCACTGAAGCTTTCTTT. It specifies CASTRGLDGTEAFF.

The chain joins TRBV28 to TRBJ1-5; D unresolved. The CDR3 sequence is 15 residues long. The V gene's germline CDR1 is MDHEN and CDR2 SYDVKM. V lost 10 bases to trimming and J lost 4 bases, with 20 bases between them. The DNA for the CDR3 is TGTGCCACCGAGGGTAAGCCAAAGGAAAATCAGCCCCAGCATTTT. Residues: CATEGKPKENQPQHF.

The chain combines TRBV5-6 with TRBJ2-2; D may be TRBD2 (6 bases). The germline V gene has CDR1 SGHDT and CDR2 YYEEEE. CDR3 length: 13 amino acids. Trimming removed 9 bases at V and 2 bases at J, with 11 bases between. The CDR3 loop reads CAKAGRNTGELFF. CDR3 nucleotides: TGTGCCAAGGCGGGGCGAAACACCGGGGAGCTGTTTTTT.

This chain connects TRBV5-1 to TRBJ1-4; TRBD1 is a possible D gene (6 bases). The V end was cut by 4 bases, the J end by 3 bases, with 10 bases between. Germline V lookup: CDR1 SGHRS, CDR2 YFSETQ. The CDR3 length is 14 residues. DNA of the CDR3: TGCGCCAGCAGCCTAGGACAGTCTAATGAAAAACTGTTTTTT. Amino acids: CASSLGQSNEKLFF.

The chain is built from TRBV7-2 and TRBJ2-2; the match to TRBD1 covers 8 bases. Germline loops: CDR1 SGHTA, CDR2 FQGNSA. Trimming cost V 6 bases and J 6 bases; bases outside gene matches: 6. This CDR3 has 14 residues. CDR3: CASSGQGIPGELFF. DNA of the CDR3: TGTGCCAGCAGTGGACAGGGAATCCCCGGGGAGCTGTTTTTT.

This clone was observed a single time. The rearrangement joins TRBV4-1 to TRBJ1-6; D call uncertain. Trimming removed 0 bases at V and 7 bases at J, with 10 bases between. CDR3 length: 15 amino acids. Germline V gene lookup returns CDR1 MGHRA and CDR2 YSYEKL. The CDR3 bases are TGCGCCAGCAGCCAAGAGGGTTCAGGAAATTCACCCCTCCACTTT. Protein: CASSQEGSGNSPLHF.

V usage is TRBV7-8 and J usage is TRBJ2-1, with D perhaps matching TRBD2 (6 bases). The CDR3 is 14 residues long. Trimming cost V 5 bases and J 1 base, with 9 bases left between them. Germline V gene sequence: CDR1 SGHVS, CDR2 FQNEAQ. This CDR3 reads CASSLLASYNEQFF. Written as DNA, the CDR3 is TGTGCCAGCAGCCTCCTAGCGTCCTACAATGAGCAGTTCTTC.

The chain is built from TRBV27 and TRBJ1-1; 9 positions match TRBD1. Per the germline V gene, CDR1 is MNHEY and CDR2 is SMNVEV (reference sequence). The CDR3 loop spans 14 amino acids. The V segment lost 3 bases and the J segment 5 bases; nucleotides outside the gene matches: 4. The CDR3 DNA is TGTGCCAGCAGTTTGGGACAGGGAAGGACTGAAGCTTTCTTT. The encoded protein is CASSLGQGRTEAFF.

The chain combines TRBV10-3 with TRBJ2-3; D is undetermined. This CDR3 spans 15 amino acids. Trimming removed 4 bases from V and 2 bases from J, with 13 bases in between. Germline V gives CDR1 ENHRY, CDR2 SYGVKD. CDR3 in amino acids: CAISATIQSTDTQYF. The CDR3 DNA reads TGTGCCATCAGTGCTACAATACAGTCCACAGATACGCAGTATTTT.

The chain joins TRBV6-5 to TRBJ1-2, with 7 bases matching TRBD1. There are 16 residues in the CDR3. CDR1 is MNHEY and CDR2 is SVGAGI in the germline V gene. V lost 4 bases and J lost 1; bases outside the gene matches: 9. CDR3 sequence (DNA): TGTGCCAGCAGTTTGTCTTGGACAGGAATTAACTATGGCTACACCTTC. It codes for CASSLSWTGINYGYTF.

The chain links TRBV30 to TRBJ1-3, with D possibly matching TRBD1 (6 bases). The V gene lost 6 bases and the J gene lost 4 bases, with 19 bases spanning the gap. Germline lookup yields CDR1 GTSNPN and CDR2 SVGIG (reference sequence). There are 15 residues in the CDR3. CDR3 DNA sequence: TGTGCCTGTGACAGGCGAACGAGTGCGGGAAACACCATATATTTT. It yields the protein CACDRRTSAGNTIYF.

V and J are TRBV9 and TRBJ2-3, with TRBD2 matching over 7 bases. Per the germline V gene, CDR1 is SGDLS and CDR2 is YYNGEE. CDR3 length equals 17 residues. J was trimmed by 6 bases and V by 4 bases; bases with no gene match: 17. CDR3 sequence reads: CASSPREAGWVMDTQYF. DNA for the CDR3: TGTGCCAGCAGCCCCCGGGAGGCGGGATGGGTTATGGATACGCAGTATTTT. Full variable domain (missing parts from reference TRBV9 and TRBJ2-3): DSGVTQTPKHLITATGQRVTLRCSPRSGDLSVYWYQQSLDQGLQFLIQYYNGEERAKGNILERFSAQQFPDLHSELNLSSLELGDSALYFCASSPREAGWVMDTQYFGPGTRLTVL.

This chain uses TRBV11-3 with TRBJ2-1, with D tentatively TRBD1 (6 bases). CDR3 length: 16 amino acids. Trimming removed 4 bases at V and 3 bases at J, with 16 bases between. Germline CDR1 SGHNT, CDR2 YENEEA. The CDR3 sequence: CASSSGGTGHYNEQFF. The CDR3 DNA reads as TGTGCCAGCAGCTCAGGAGGTACAGGGCACTACAATGAGCAGTTCTTC.

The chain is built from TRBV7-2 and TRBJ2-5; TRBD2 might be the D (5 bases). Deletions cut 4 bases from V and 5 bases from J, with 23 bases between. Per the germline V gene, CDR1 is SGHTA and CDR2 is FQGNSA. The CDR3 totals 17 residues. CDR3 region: CASSSLIARQFGETQYF. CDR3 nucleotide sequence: TGTGCCAGCAGCTCACTTATAGCGCGTCAATTCGGGGAGACCCAGTACTTC.

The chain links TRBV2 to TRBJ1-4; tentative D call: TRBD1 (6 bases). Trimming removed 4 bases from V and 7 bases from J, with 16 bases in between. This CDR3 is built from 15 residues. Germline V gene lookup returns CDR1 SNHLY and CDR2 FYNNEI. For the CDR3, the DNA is TGTGCCAGCAGTGCGCGGGGGGCTGGCGGTGAAAAACTGTTTTTT. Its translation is CASSARGAGGEKLFF.

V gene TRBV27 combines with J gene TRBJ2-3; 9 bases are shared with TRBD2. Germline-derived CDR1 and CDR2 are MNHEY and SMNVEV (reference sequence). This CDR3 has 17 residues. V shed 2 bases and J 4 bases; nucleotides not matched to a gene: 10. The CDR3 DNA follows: TGTGCCAGCAGTTTAGGGTCTAGCGGGACTTCGGCAGATACGCAGTATTTT. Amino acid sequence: CASSLGSSGTSADTQYF.

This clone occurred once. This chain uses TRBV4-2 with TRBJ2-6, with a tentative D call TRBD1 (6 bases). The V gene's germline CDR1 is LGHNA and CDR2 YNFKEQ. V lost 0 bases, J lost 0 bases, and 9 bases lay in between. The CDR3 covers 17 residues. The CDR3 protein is CASSQDRTDSGANVLTF. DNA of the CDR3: TGTGCCAGCAGCCAAGATAGGACAGACTCTGGGGCCAACGTCCTGACTTTC.

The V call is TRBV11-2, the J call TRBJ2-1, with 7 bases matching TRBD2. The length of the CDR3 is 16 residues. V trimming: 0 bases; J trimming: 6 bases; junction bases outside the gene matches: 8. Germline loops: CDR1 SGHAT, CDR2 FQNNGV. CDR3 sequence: CASSLDEAGNGNEQFF. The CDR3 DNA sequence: TGTGCCAGCAGCTTAGATGAAGCGGGGAATGGCAATGAGCAGTTCTTC. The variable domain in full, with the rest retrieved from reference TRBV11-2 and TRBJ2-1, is EAGVAQSPRYKIIEKRQSVAFWCNPISGHATLYWYQQILGQGPKLLIQFQNNGVVDDSQLPKDRFSAERLKGVDSTLKIQPAKLEDSAVYLCASSLDEAGNGNEQFFGPGTRLTVL.

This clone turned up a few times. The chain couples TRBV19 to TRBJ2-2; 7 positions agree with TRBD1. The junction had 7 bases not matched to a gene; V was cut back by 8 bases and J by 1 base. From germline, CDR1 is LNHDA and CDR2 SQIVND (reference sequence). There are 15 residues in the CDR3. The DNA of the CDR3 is TGTGCCAGTGCGGGTGGGGACAGGAACACCGGGGAGCTGTTTTTT. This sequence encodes CASAGGDRNTGELFF.

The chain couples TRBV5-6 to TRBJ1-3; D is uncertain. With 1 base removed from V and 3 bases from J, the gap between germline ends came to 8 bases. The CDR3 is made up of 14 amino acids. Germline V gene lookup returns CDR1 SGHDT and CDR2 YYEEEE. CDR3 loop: CASSLQTVGNTIYF. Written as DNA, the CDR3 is TGTGCCAGCAGCTTGCAAACGGTTGGAAACACCATATATTTT.

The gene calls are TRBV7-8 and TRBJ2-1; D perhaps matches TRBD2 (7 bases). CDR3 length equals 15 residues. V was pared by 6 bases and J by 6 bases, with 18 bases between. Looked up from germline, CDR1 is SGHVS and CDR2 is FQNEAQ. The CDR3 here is CASRLPWRGGNEQFF. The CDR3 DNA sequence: TGTGCCAGCAGATTACCCTGGAGGGGGGGCAATGAGCAGTTCTTC.

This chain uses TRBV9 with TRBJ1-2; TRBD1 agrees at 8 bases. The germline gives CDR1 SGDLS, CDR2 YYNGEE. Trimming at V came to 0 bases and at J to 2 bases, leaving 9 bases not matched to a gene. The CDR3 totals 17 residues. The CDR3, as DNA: TGTGCCAGCAGCGTAGCTCCAGCCGGGACAGGCAACTATGGCTACACCTTC. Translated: CASSVAPAGTGNYGYTF.

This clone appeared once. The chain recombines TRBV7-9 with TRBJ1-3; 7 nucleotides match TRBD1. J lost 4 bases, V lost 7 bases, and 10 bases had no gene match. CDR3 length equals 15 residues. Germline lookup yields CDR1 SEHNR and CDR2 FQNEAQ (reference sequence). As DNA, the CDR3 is TGTGCCAGCACCCCGACAGGGCGTGACGGAAACACCATATATTTT. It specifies CASTPTGRDGNTIYF.

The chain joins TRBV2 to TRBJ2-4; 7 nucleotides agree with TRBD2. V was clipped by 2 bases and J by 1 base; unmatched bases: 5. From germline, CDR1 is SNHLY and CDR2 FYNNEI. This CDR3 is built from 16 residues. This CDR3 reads CASSEHLGGAKNIQYF. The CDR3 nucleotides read TGTGCCAGCAGTGAACACCTCGGGGGGGCCAAAAACATTCAGTACTTC.

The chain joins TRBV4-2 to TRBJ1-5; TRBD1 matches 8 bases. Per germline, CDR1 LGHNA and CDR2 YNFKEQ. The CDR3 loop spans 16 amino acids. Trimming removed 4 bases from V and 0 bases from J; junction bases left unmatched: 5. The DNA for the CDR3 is TGTGCCAGCAGCCGCGAGGGACAGGATAGCAATCAGCCCCAGCATTTT. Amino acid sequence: CASSREGQDSNQPQHF.